These 14 T cell receptor beta chains were sequenced from one sample in a study of cytomegalovirus exposure and HLA in healthy donors. With 60 Vbeta and 13 Jbeta primers, the PCR was carried out. Clones were sequenced by immunoSEQ multiplex PCR, and TCRdb holds only the in-frame ones, with some missing. Among just over 150,000 clones, 60% to 85% were seen once, and the ten largest hold roughly 1.5%. Sequenced input: PBMCs. All receptors derive from a young woman in good health and CMV-seronegative.

The chain links TRBV18 to TRBJ2-3, with TRBD2 matching over 10 bases. The CDR3 is 15 amino acids. V lost 2 bases and J lost 3; bases outside the gene matches: 2. Germline CDR1 reads KGHSH; CDR2 reads LQKENI. CDR3 DNA: TGTGCCAGCTCACCAAGCGGGGGGGAAACAGATACGCAGTATTTT. This codes for CASSPSGGETDTQYF.

V usage is TRBV10-3 and J usage is TRBJ2-3; TRBD1 aligns across 7 bases. The CDR3 extends over 16 amino acids. Germline assignment: CDR1 ENHRY and CDR2 SYGVKD. The V gene end was trimmed by 3 bases and the J gene end by 2 bases; junction bases not matched to a gene: 8. The CDR3, as DNA: TGTGCCATCAGTGATATTAGGGGGCGCGACACAGATACGCAGTATTTT. It specifies CAISDIRGRDTDTQYF.

The V call is TRBV9, the J call TRBJ1-2; D possibly corresponds to TRBD1 (6 bases). Germline CDR1 reads SGDLS; CDR2 reads YYNGEE. V was cut by 1 base and J by 6 bases, with 13 bases left in between. The CDR3 has 14 amino acids. CDR3 loop: CASSVRWDIHGYTF. The CDR3 DNA reads as TGTGCCAGCAGCGTACGCTGGGACATACATGGCTACACCTTC.

Comments on this clone: At one end the junction does not follow the germline gene, possibly because of a read error. The chain joins TRBV28 to TRBJ2-2; TRBD1 matches 8 bases. The CDR3 contains 16 residues. The V gene's germline CDR1 is MDHEN and CDR2 SYDVKM. CDR3 region: CASSLTGGSKTGELFF. DNA for the CDR3: TGTGCCAGCAGTCTTACAGGGGGGTCGAAGACCGGGGAGCTGTTTTTT.

This rearrangement joins TRBV7-6 to TRBJ2-5; TRBD1 matches at 7 bases. Germline V gene lookup returns CDR1 SGHVS and CDR2 FNYEAQ. The CDR3 runs 17 residues. V trimming: 1 base; J trimming: 3 bases; junction bases outside the gene matches: 11. In nucleotides, the CDR3 is TGTGCCAGCAGCTTAGTGTTCCCCGGGACAGTAAAAGAGACCCAGTACTTC. Translating it yields CASSLVFPGTVKETQYF.

The chain joins TRBV27 to TRBJ1-5; TRBD1 might be the D (5 bases). The CDR3 consists of 14 residues. Trimming pared 1 base from V and 7 bases from J, leaving 11 bases between. Germline CDR1 reads MNHEY; CDR2 reads SMNVEV (reference sequence). DNA for the CDR3: TGTGCCAGCAGTTTATGGGCAGGGAACCAGCCCCAGCATTTT. Amino acids: CASSLWAGNQPQHF.

This rearrangement joins TRBV6-1 to TRBJ1-6; D gene uncertain. This CDR3 spans 14 amino acids. Trimming cost V 7 bases and J 7 bases, with 14 bases left between them. The V gene's germline CDR1 is MNHNS and CDR2 SASEGT. CDR3 nucleotide sequence: TGTGCCAGCAAATCGGGGTTAGAGAATTCACCCCTCCACTTT. It codes for CASKSGLENSPLHF.

The J gene is TRBJ2-3, the V gene TRBV9; TRBD2 aligns across 13 bases. Germline CDR1 is SGDLS and CDR2 is YYNGEE. The trim removed 4 bases at V and 4 bases at J, leaving 9 bases unmatched. The CDR3 has 17 amino acids. The CDR3 sequence: CASSLGLAGAISDTQYF. For the CDR3, the DNA is TGTGCCAGCAGCCTCGGACTAGCGGGGGCCATTTCAGATACGCAGTATTTT.

The rearrangement uses TRBV14 and TRBJ1-1; a possible D gene is TRBD1 (6 bases). The CDR3 consists of 14 residues. The V end was cut by 6 bases, the J end by 8 bases, with 19 bases between. Germline loops: CDR1 SGHDN, CDR2 FVKESK. CDR3 residues: CASSLIRGAGEAFF. CDR3 DNA: TGTGCCAGCAGTCTCATTCGGGGGGCAGGGGAAGCTTTCTTT.

The rearrangement links TRBV27 to TRBJ2-5, with 10 bases lining up with TRBD2. Germline V gene lookup returns CDR1 MNHEY and CDR2 SMNVEV (reference sequence). V shed 3 bases, J shed 5 bases, and the junction held 15 bases outside the gene matches. CDR3 size: 18 residues. Here the CDR3 DNA reads TGTGCCAGCAGTTTCTTGGCTAGCGGGGGCCCTTTGGGGGAGACCCAGTACTTC. It specifies CASSFLASGGPLGETQYF.

This chain links TRBV9 with TRBJ1-1; 8 bases are a match to TRBD1. CDR1 is SGDLS, CDR2 YYNGEE, per germline. The CDR3 has 14 residues. With V trimmed by 3 bases and J by 3 bases, 4 bases remained unmatched. In nucleotides, the CDR3 is TGTGCCAGCAGCGAGACAGGGGCGGACACTGAAGCTTTCTTT. Its translation is CASSETGADTEAFF.

The sample holds one count of this clone. The chain uses TRBV5-1 and TRBJ2-2; the match to TRBD1 covers 10 bases. The germline V gene encodes CDR1 SGHRS and CDR2 YFSETQ. CDR3 length: 16 residues. V shed 4 bases, J shed 8 bases, and the junction held 11 bases outside the gene matches. The CDR3 DNA sequence: TGCGCCAGCAGCCCCCCCGCCGGGACAGGGGTAGGGGAGCTGTTTTTT. It is translated as CASSPPAGTGVGELFF.

The chain employs TRBV5-6 and TRBJ1-1; 10 nucleotides agree with TRBD1. The V and J ends lost 4 bases and 4 bases, in that order; junction bases with no gene match: 1. The CDR3 is made up of 13 amino acids. From germline, CDR1 is SGHDT and CDR2 YYEEEE. CDR3 nucleotide sequence: TGTGCCAGCAGCAGGACAGGGGGCACTGAAGCTTTCTTT. Protein product: CASSRTGGTEAFF.

The chain employs TRBV7-3 and TRBJ1-1; D is undetermined. In germline, CDR1 is SGHTA, CDR2 FQGTGA. CDR3 length equals 15 residues. Trimming stripped 1 base from V and 1 base from J, with 10 bases between. The CDR3 reads CASSLNPGGNTEAFF. The CDR3 DNA is TGTGCCAGCAGCTTAAACCCGGGTGGGAACACTGAAGCTTTCTTT.